Listed below are T cell receptor beta chains from one sample, sequenced in a study of vaccination and CD4 T cells after COVID-19. These TCRs' antigens remain unknown. One entry per CDR3 protein results from TCRdb running MiXCR on the PCR reads. The sample contains tens of thousands of distinct CDR3 sequences, more than 45% of which appear only once. Sample: CD4+ T cells from blood, cultured in vitro, taken about 7 months after SARS-CoV-2 vaccination. The receptors come from a human donor who had recovered from COVID-19. Both conserved end residues are part of each CDR3. The order of the fields is clone size, V gene, D gene, J gene, CDR3 length, CDR3 protein, CDR3 DNA. The D gene is left open where the match is weak. The listing skips clone size in some rows; elsewhere it reads once, few, many or a size class.

>.|TRBV20-1|.|TRBJ2-3|14
CSASLGAFTDTQYF
TGCAGTGCTAGTTTGGGGGCCTTCACAGATACGCAGTATTTT
>.|TRBV19|.|TRBJ1-6|14
CASREGNYNSPLHF
TGTGCCAGTAGGGAGGGGAACTATAATTCACCCCTCCACTTT
>few|TRBV29-1|.|TRBJ2-7|13
CSVEIARGTEQYF
TGCAGCGTTGAAATAGCCCGGGGGACTGAGCAGTACTTC
>few|TRBV20-1|TRBD1|TRBJ2-5|13
CSASPGGGETQYF
TGCAGTGCTAGCCCAGGGGGCGGAGAGACCCAGTACTTC
>.|TRBV4-2|.|TRBJ2-5|13
CASSQVGGETQYF
TGTGCCAGCAGCCAAGTGGGGGGAGAGACCCAGTACTTC
>few|TRBV24-1|TRBD2|TRBJ2-5|16
CATSDLLGRGQETQYF
TGTGCCACCAGTGATTTGCTAGGGAGGGGCCAAGAGACCCAGTACTTC
>.|TRBV20-1|TRBD1|TRBJ1-1|14
CSATPTGDYYEAFF
TGCAGTGCTACCCCAACAGGGGACTACTATGAAGCTTTCTTT
>few|TRBV20-1|TRBD1|TRBJ1-6|15
CSARDRDSYNSPLHF
TGCAGTGCTCGGGACAGGGATTCCTATAATTCACCCCTCCACTTT
>.|TRBV29-1|.|TRBJ2-7|11
CSVGVLDEQYF
TGCAGCGTTGGTGTACTCGACGAGCAGTACTTC
>few|TRBV21-1|.|TRBJ2-7|10
CASSFAGPRF
TGTGCCAGCAGCTTCGCCGGGCCCCGCTTC
>.|TRBV6-2/TRBV6-3|.|TRBJ2-5|13
CASSWWREETQYF
TGTGCCAGCAGTTGGTGGAGGGAAGAGACCCAGTACTTC
>.|TRBV10-3|.|TRBJ1-2|16
CAIISGRDFTDYGYTF
TGTGCCATCATTTCTGGACGGGACTTTACGGACTATGGCTACACCTTC
>.|TRBV7-8|.|TRBJ2-5|15
CASSLWDSKAGAQYF
TGTGCCAGCAGCTTATGGGACTCCAAGGCCGGGGCCCAGTACTTC
>few|TRBV10-3|.|TRBJ2-7|14
CAISDYSRIGEQYF
TGTGCCATCAGTGATTATAGTCGGATAGGCGAGCAGTACTTC
>few|TRBV19|.|TRBJ2-1|13
CASRVRNQAGQFF
TGTGCCAGTAGGGTACGGAATCAAGCAGGGCAGTTCTTC
>few|TRBV20-1|.|TRBJ2-6|15
CSAGEPGSGANVLTF
TGCAGTGCCGGGGAGCCAGGCTCTGGGGCCAACGTCCTGACTTTC
>few|TRBV24-1|.|TRBJ2-7|14
CATSAGQGLGEQYF
TGTGCCACCAGTGCTGGGCAGGGACTGGGCGAGCAGTACTTC
>few|TRBV20-1|.|TRBJ2-4|13
CSAPPLAKNIQYF
TGCAGTGCTCCGCCCCTGGCCAAAAACATTCAGTACTTC
>.|TRBV7-9|.|TRBJ1-1|15
CASRPASGVNTEAFF
TGTGCCAGCCGCCCCGCGAGCGGGGTGAACACTGAAGCTTTCTTT
>.|TRBV6-2/TRBV6-3|.|TRBJ1-2|13
CASSQRSQGGYTF
TGTGCCAGCAGCCAAAGGTCGCAGGGGGGCTACACCTTC
>few|TRBV6-1|TRBD1|TRBJ2-1|14
CASRPQGQGLGQFF
TGTGCCAGCAGACCCCAAGGACAGGGATTGGGGCAGTTCTTC
>.|TRBV6-5|.|TRBJ2-7|13
CASSYSGKYEQYF
TGTGCCAGCAGTTACTCGGGCAAATACGAGCAGTACTTC
>.|TRBV7-3|.|TRBJ1-5|15
CARGGVGYSNQPQHF
TGTGCCCGGGGGGGGGTGGGTTATAGCAATCAGCCCCAGCATTTT
>few|TRBV20-1|.|TRBJ1-6|14
CSARDPGIYSPLHF
TGCAGTGCTAGAGATCCAGGGATATATTCACCCCTCCACTTT
>few|TRBV7-3|.|TRBJ1-1|13
CASSITVNTEAFF
TGTGCCAGCAGCATAACAGTGAACACTGAAGCTTTCTTT
>.|TRBV27|.|TRBJ1-2|16
CASSLTPLQGGYGYTF
TGTGCCAGCAGTTTAACCCCACTTCAAGGGGGCTATGGCTACACCTTC
>.|TRBV20-1|.|TRBJ2-1|17
CSARDWSGTGSYNEQFF
TGCAGTGCTAGAGATTGGTCCGGGACGGGCTCCTACAATGAGCAGTTCTTC
>few|TRBV7-2|TRBD2|TRBJ2-5|16
CASSLGVVFGGETQYF
TGTGCCAGCAGCTTAGGGGTTGTCTTCGGGGGGGAGACCCAGTACTTC
>.|TRBV7-9|.|TRBJ1-2|14
CASSLEPGEYGYTF
TGTGCCAGCAGCTTAGAGCCAGGGGAGTATGGCTACACCTTC
>.|TRBV6-1|.|TRBJ2-7|15
CASSPGPLRSGEQYF
TGTGCCAGCAGTCCGGGACCGCTACGATCGGGGGAGCAGTACTTC
>.|TRBV11-3|TRBD1|TRBJ1-6|15
CASSPGQGIYSPLHF
TGTGCCAGCAGCCCGGGACAGGGAATATATTCACCCCTCCACTTT
>.|TRBV6-1|TRBD2|TRBJ2-7|13
CASRGLAGNEQYF
TGTGCCAGCCGTGGACTAGCGGGGAACGAGCAGTACTTC
>few|TRBV4-2|TRBD2|TRBJ2-5|13
CASRASGLETQYF
TGTGCCAGCAGGGCTAGCGGACTTGAGACCCAGTACTTC
>few|TRBV19|.|TRBJ2-7|12
CASSTQGYEQYF
TGTGCCAGTAGTACACAGGGATACGAGCAGTACTTC
>.|TRBV27|.|TRBJ1-5|14
CASSLTPRDQPQHF
TGTGCCAGCAGTTTAACCCCAAGGGACCAGCCCCAGCATTTT
>.|TRBV7-9|.|TRBJ1-2|13
CASSPTVGGSYTF
TGTGCCAGCAGCCCCACCGTCGGCGGATCCTACACCTTC
>.|TRBV4-1|TRBD2|TRBJ2-3|16
CASSQVGLAGTDTQYF
TGCGCCAGCAGCCAAGTCGGGCTAGCGGGCACAGATACGCAGTATTTT
>.|TRBV20-1|.|TRBJ2-6|15
CSARDYLSGANVLTF
TGCAGTGCTAGAGATTACCTCTCTGGGGCCAACGTCCTGACTTTC
>.|TRBV2|TRBD1|TRBJ1-4|15
CASSPNRGANEKLFF
TGTGCCAGCAGCCCCAACAGGGGGGCTAATGAAAAACTGTTTTTT
>medium-sized|TRBV20-1|TRBD1|TRBJ2-5|12
CSGGTDQETQYF
TGCAGTGGAGGGACAGATCAAGAGACCCAGTACTTC
>few|TRBV27|.|TRBJ2-5|15
CASSSIAGSQETQYF
TGTGCCAGCAGTTCCATTGCGGGGTCCCAAGAGACCCAGTACTTC
>.|TRBV27|.|TRBJ1-5|12
CASSLRLGPQHF
TGTGCCAGCAGTTTACGGCTTGGGCCCCAGCATTTT
>medium-sized|TRBV7-6|.|TRBJ2-1|15
CASSSQVNSYNEQFF
TGTGCCAGCAGCTCGCAGGTAAACTCCTACAATGAGCAGTTCTTC
>.|TRBV7-8|.|TRBJ2-2|15
CASSAQGWDTGELFF
TGTGCCAGCAGCGCACAGGGTTGGGACACCGGGGAGCTGTTTTTT
>.|TRBV19|TRBD1|TRBJ1-2|15
CASSLGGQNYYGYTF
TGTGCCAGTAGCCTAGGGGGACAGAATTACTATGGCTACACCTTC
>few|TRBV6-1|.|TRBJ1-1|13
CASTSQGDTEAFF
TGTGCCAGCACCTCCCAAGGCGACACTGAAGCTTTCTTT